These 14 T cell receptor beta chains were all obtained from the same sample, sequenced in a study of T cells after posttransplantation cyclophosphamide. Some clones are missing from TCRdb's copy, which holds only in-frame ones; the method was immunoSEQ multiplex PCR. Of roughly 5,000 clones listed, roughly 93% are singletons. Sequenced sample: CD4+ T cells sorted from bone marrow. The receptors stem from a woman between 55 and 75 years old in good health, CMV-negative, and a related stem cell transplant donor.

The CDR3 DNA reads as TGTGCCAGCAGCTGGGGGGGACTAGCGGGGGTACAAGAGACCCAGTACTTC. This encodes CASSWGGLAGVQETQYF. The chain is built from TRBV5-4 and TRBJ2-5, with TRBD2 matching 14 bases. The CDR3 runs 17 residues. With V trimmed by 3 bases and J by 2 bases, 6 bases remained unmatched. Germline V gene lookup returns CDR1 SGHNT and CDR2 YYREEE (reference sequence).

This clone occurred a few times. V is TRBV2 and J is TRBJ2-1; 7 bases line up with TRBD1. J was trimmed by 7 bases and V by 2 bases; bases with no gene match: 11. Germline CDR1 and CDR2: SNHLY and FYNNEI. CDR3 size: 16 residues. The CDR3 spells CASSEFGTGVRNEQFF. Written as DNA, the CDR3 is TGTGCCAGCAGTGAATTTGGAACAGGGGTAAGGAATGAGCAGTTCTTC. The full variable domain, rest sourced from reference TRBV2 and TRBJ2-1, is EPEVTQTPSHQVTQMGQEVILRCVPISNHLYFYWYRQILGQKVEFLVSFYNNEISEKSEIFDDQFSVERPDGSNFTLKIRSTKLEDSAMYFCASSEFGTGVRNEQFFGPGTRLTVL.

For this clone: At one of its ends the junction is not consistent with the germline gene, which may arise from a read error. The sample holds other DNA sequences that translate to the same CDR3. The V gene is TRBV7-8, the J gene TRBJ1-6; 7 bases match TRBD1. There are 16 residues in the CDR3. Per germline, CDR1 SGHVS and CDR2 FQNEAQ. Here the CDR3 reads CASSSALGTANSPLHF. In nucleotides, the CDR3 is TGTGCCAGCAGCTCGGCCCTAGGGACAGCCAATTCCCCCCTCCACTTT.

This rearrangement joins TRBV7-7 to TRBJ2-5; tentatively, D is TRBD2 (5 bases). The V gene lost 1 base and the J gene lost 4 bases, with 10 bases spanning the gap. Per germline, CDR1 SSHAT and CDR2 FNYEAQ (reference sequence). CDR3 length equals 14 residues. For the CDR3, the DNA is TGTGCCAGCAGCTTAGTCGGAAGCGGAGAGACCCAGTACTTC. This translates into CASSLVGSGETQYF.

The chain links TRBV4-2 to TRBJ2-4; 7 bases are a match to TRBD1. Germline assignment: CDR1 LGHNA and CDR2 YNFKEQ. This CDR3 is built from 15 residues. Trimming removed 4 bases from V and 3 bases from J; junction bases left unmatched: 6. The CDR3 reads CASSLTGSGKNIQYF. CDR3 nucleotides: TGTGCCAGCAGCCTGACAGGGTCCGGCAAAAACATTCAGTACTTC.

V and J are TRBV19 and TRBJ1-2; 7 bases fit TRBD1. CDR1 and CDR2 (germline): LNHDA, SQIVND (reference sequence). CDR3 length: 15 residues. The trim removed 3 bases at V and 5 bases at J, leaving 9 bases unmatched. CDR3 in DNA: TGTGCCAGTAGTATTTTGGGACAGCCTGTTTATGGCTACACCTTC. Translation: CASSILGQPVYGYTF.

This clone was found once. This sequence joins TRBV19 and TRBJ2-1, with TRBD1 identical over 7 bases. V shed 5 bases, J shed 8 bases, and the junction held 6 bases outside the gene matches. CDR3 length: 13 amino acids. From germline, CDR1 is LNHDA and CDR2 SQIVND (reference sequence). The CDR3 DNA is TGTGCCAGTAGTCTGACAGGGCGGGATGAGCAGTTCTTC. Its protein product is CASSLTGRDEQFF.

The rearrangement links TRBV12-1 to TRBJ1-2; no DNA check was done on the table's D call, TRBD1. TRBV12-1 corresponds to a pseudogene. The CDR3 is 18 amino acids. CDR3 protein: CASSFDGQRQEANYGYTF. The DNA of the CDR3 is TGTGCCAGCAGCTTTGATGGGCAAAGACAGGAGGCTAACTATGGCTACACCTTC.

The V call is TRBV5-1, the J call TRBJ2-1, with 8 bases identical to TRBD1. Trimming took 0 bases from V and 7 from J; bases not matched to a gene: 6. The length of the CDR3 is 15 residues. Germline CDR1 reads SGHRS; CDR2 reads YFSETQ. CDR3 loop: CASSLVQGARNEQFF. CDR3 DNA sequence: TGCGCCAGCAGCTTGGTTCAGGGGGCAAGGAATGAGCAGTTCTTC.

V usage is TRBV5-6 and J usage is TRBJ2-1; TRBD1 might be the D (5 bases). Germline CDR1 is SGHDT and CDR2 is YYEEEE. The germline V and J ends were trimmed by 2 bases and 6 bases, with 12 bases remaining between them. The CDR3 spans 14 residues. CDR3 residues: CASSFPRARNEQFF. For the CDR3, the DNA is TGTGCCAGCAGCTTCCCCAGGGCCCGCAATGAGCAGTTCTTC. The full variable domain, rest sourced from reference TRBV5-6 and TRBJ2-1, is DAGVTQSPTHLIKTRGQQVTLRCSPKSGHDTVSWYQQALGQGPQFIFQYYEEEERQRGNFPDRFSGHQFPNYSSELNVNALLLGDSALYLCASSFPRARNEQFFGPGTRLTVL.

With regard to this clone: The sample carries other DNA sequences with the same CDR3. V and J are TRBV11-2 and TRBJ2-5, with TRBD2 identical over 8 bases. The CDR3 consists of 19 residues. In germline, CDR1 is SGHAT, CDR2 FQNNGV. The ends lost 2 bases at V and 1 base at J; junction bases unmatched: 15. The CDR3 DNA follows: TGTGCCAGCAGCTTACTCGGGACTAGGGGGTTGGGGGCCCAAGAGACCCAGTACTTC. It yields the protein CASSLLGTRGLGAQETQYF.

CDR3 nucleotide sequence: TGTGCCAGCAGTGAACCCAGGGGTACACCCCTCCACTTT. It specifies CASSEPRGTPLHF. This chain joins TRBV6-1 and TRBJ1-6, with D possibly TRBD1 on 6 matching bases. Germline-derived CDR1 and CDR2 are MNHNS and SASEGT. The CDR3 sequence is 13 residues long. Trimming left V 2 bases short and J 11 bases short, with 10 bases between.

The rearrangement joins TRBV2 to TRBJ1-1; 7 nucleotides agree with TRBD1. This CDR3 spans 15 amino acids. CDR1 and CDR2 (germline): SNHLY, FYNNEI. J gave up 1 base and V 6 bases, and 8 bases lay outside the gene matches. The CDR3 nucleotides read TGTGCCAGCAGGCAAACCGGGACAGAGAACACTGAAGCTTTCTTT. This sequence encodes CASRQTGTENTEAFF.

The genes are TRBV6-5 and TRBJ1-6; the D is unclear. Trimming took off 6 bases at V and 9 bases at J, with 15 bases between the two ends. This CDR3 is built from 14 residues. CDR1 is MNHEY, CDR2 SVGAGI, per germline. As DNA, the CDR3 is TGTGCCAGCAGGAAGGGTCTAGAGGGTTCACCCCTCCACTTT. Translation: CASRKGLEGSPLHF.